What follows is one TCR beta chain and its context. Its cognate antigen is unknown. The record originates from a study of T cells in Graves' hyperthyroidism and ophthalmopathy. General study findings and limits: Through a model of 13 V-J features, ophthalmopathy was separated from stable hyperthyroidism.

Trimming at V came to 5 bases and at J to 5 bases, leaving 13 bases not matched to a gene. The length of the CDR3 is 18 residues. RNA transcripts yielded amplified TCR beta CDR3 regions. The primer set for the first-round RT-PCR of the TCR CDR3 was HTBI. TCRdb independently ran MiXCR on the multiplex PCR reads; one entry per CDR3 protein. This table holds approximately 530,000 distinct CDR3 sequences, 16% found once. Any patient presenting with uncontrolled infection, other autoimmune disease, pregnancy or lactation was left out. This TCR was sampled from a woman under 30 with Graves' hyperthyroidism. Material: blood. The chain carries TRBV12-3 or TRBV12-4 and TRBJ2-1, with 12 nucleotides matching TRBD2. CDR3 amino acids: CASSPPGLAGGPNNEQFF. The CDR3, as DNA: TGTGCCAGCAGTCCCCCTGGGCTAGCGGGAGGGCCTAACAATGAGCAGTTCTTC.